The present TCR beta chain was sequenced within a study of cytomegalovirus exposure and HLA in healthy donors. The study's findings and limits: The tendency of first-cohort TCR clusters to co-occur in the 95 to 150 validation repertoires was the finding of a later analysis. Among TCR beta chains, those listed as cytomegalovirus-associated numbered over 150. A few chains linked to CMV were shown in vitro to be specific for CMV antigens.

A note on this clone: Its antigen is undetermined.

Profiled with immunoSEQ multiplex PCR; TCRdb holds only in-frame clones, not every one. Here the sample spans 160,000 or so clones, approximately 87% being singletons. Germline V CDR1 and CDR2: MNHEY, SVGAGI. CDR3 size: 15 residues. The V and J ends lost 6 bases and 7 bases, in that order; junction bases with no gene match: 9. The chain couples TRBV6-5 to TRBJ1-6, with 7 bases fitting TRBD1. Sequencing was performed on PBMCs. The TCR comes from a woman between 25 and 40 years old in good health and CMV-seronegative. The CDR3 is CASRARQGSNSPLHF. The CDR3 region has the DNA TGTGCCAGCAGAGCTCGACAGGGAAGCAATTCACCCCTCCACTTT.